What follows are 10 T cell receptor beta chains derived from one specimen sequenced in a study of OX40 agonist ivuxolimab in advanced cancers. Profiled with immunoSEQ multiplex PCR; TCRdb holds only in-frame clones, not every one. The top ten clones hold 11% to 15% of a sample with fewer than 60,000 clones, around nine tenths of them seen once. The source material was CD4+ or CD8+ T cells sorted from blood, sampled in a trial of the OX40 agonist ivuxolimab. The receptors stem from an adult with an advanced solid tumor such as melanoma, head and neck, liver or kidney cancer.

As DNA, the CDR3 is TGTGCCAGCAGCTGGGGGGGGCCAGAGCAGTTCTTC. Residues: CASSWGGPEQFF. V usage is TRBV5-4 and J usage is TRBJ2-1; D might be TRBD2 (7 bases). The germline V gene has CDR1 SGHNT and CDR2 YYREEE (reference sequence). This CDR3 region has 12 residues. The ends were cut back, 3 bases at V and 10 bases at J, with 11 bases in the middle. Full variable domain (remainder filled in from reference TRBV5-4 and TRBJ2-1): ETGVTQSPTHLIKTRGQQVTLRCSSQSGHNTVSWYQQALGQGPQFIFQYYREEENGRGNFPPRFSGLQFPNYSSELNVNALELDDSALYLCASSWGGPEQFFGPGTRLTVL.

The chain is built from TRBV2 and TRBJ2-5; TRBD2 might be the D (6 bases). The CDR3 extends over 14 amino acids. CDR1 and CDR2 (germline): SNHLY, FYNNEI. V was pared by 7 bases and J by 5 bases, with 17 bases between. The chain's CDR3 is CASTTRGIRETQYF. CDR3 bases: TGTGCCAGCACCACTCGGGGGATCCGGGAGACCCAGTACTTC.

The V gene is TRBV4-1, the J gene TRBJ1-5; 7 bases are shared with TRBD1. With 0 bases clipped from V and 6 bases from J, the junction kept 5 bases outside the gene matches. The CDR3 length is 15 residues. The germline V gene has CDR1 MGHRA and CDR2 YSYEKL. The CDR3 spells CASSQDLRGGQPQHF. The CDR3 coding sequence is TGCGCCAGCAGCCAAGATCTCAGGGGGGGTCAGCCCCAGCATTTT.

V gene TRBV12-5 combines with J gene TRBJ1-2; no definite D call. This CDR3 is 14 amino acids long. Germline V lookup: CDR1 LGHNT, CDR2 FRNRAP. V dropped 5 bases and J dropped 6 bases, with 16 bases sitting between them. The CDR3, as DNA: TGTGCTAGTGGTACCGCCGGGCCCAAAAATGGCTACACCTTC. Encoded protein: CASGTAGPKNGYTF.

This chain joins TRBV6-1 and TRBJ1-2, with a possible D match to TRBD1 (6 bases). CDR1 MNHNS and CDR2 SASEGT come from the germline V gene. This CDR3 has 14 amino acids. Trimming took off 2 bases at V and 4 bases at J, with 11 bases between the two ends. Here the CDR3 DNA reads TGTGCCAGCAGTGAATATACAGGGACCTATGGCTACACCTTC. Protein sequence: CASSEYTGTYGYTF.

The V gene is TRBV6-5, the J gene TRBJ1-1, with a tentative D call TRBD1 (5 bases). Germline V gene lookup returns CDR1 MNHEY and CDR2 SVGAGI. Trimming cost V 0 bases and J 5 bases, with 13 bases left between them. The CDR3 totals 15 residues. CDR3 sequence reads: CASSYSTGTKTEAFF. In nucleotides, the CDR3 is TGTGCCAGCAGTTACTCGACGGGGACGAAGACTGAAGCTTTCTTT.

To note about this clone: This sample also contains other DNA sequences that code for the same CDR3. The chain combines TRBV6-5 with TRBJ2-3; D is uncertain. CDR1 and CDR2 from the germline V gene are MNHEY and SVGAGI. The CDR3 has 13 amino acids. The V end lost 0 bases, the J end lost 5 bases, and 6 bases lay between the germline ends. The CDR3 loop is CASSYSGGDTQYF. In DNA, the CDR3 is TGTGCCAGCAGTTACTCGGGTGGAGATACGCAGTATTTT.

This sequence joins TRBV27 and TRBJ2-3; D might be TRBD2 (5 bases). The length of the CDR3 is 14 residues. Germline CDR1 is MNHEY and CDR2 is SMNVEV (reference sequence). V was pared by 3 bases and J by 4 bases, with 11 bases between. The CDR3 DNA sequence: TGTGCCAGCAGTTTTCCGGGGTCCGCAGATACGCAGTATTTT. Protein product: CASSFPGSADTQYF.

This clone was counted only a few times. The chain couples TRBV4-2 to TRBJ2-7; 8 bases agree with TRBD1. Germline lookup yields CDR1 LGHNA and CDR2 YNFKEQ. The CDR3 is 16 amino acids. The V gene end was trimmed by 0 bases and the J gene end by 5 bases; junction bases not matched to a gene: 9. The CDR3 reads CASSQEPGQGSNEQYF. The DNA of the CDR3 is TGTGCCAGCAGCCAAGAACCTGGACAGGGTAGCAACGAGCAGTACTTC.

The rearrangement joins TRBV15 to TRBJ2-7, with no clear D. The CDR3 runs 16 residues. Trimming left V 1 base short and J 2 bases short, with 15 bases between. Per germline, CDR1 LNHNV and CDR2 YYDKDF (reference sequence). The CDR3 is CATSRGTPEEPYEQYF. The CDR3 DNA follows: TGTGCCACCAGCAGAGGGACCCCTGAGGAGCCCTACGAGCAGTACTTC.